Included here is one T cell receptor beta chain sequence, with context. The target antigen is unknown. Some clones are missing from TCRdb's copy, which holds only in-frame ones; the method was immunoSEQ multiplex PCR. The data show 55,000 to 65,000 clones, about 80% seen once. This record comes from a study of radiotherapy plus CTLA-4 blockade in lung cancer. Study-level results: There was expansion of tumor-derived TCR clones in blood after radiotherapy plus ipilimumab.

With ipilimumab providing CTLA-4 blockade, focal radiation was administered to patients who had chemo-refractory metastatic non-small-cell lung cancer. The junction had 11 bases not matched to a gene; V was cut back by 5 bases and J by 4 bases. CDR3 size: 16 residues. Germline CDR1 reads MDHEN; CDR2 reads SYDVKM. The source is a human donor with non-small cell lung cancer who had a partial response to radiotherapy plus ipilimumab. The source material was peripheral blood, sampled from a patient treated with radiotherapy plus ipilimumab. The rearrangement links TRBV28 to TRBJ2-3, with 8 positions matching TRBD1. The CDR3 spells CASSGIRGPNPDTQYF. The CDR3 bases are TGTGCCAGCAGTGGGATCAGGGGGCCTAATCCAGATACGCAGTATTTT.